The clone carrying this TCR beta chain was counted between two and nine times. This CDR3 is built from 14 residues. Germline V gene data show CDR1 as SSHAT and CDR2 as FNYEAQ (reference sequence). V was trimmed by 6 bases and J by 5 bases, leaving 11 bases between them. This specimen comes from a study of blood T cell repertoires in COVID-19. Using immunoSEQ multiplex PCR, the repertoire was profiled, and TCRdb retains in-frame clones only, with some absent. This table has just over 150,000 clones, 75% to 90% appearing once. The sample taken for sequencing was peripheral blood. This receptor was identified in a man in his sixties with acute or convalescent COVID-19. V is TRBV7-7 and J is TRBJ1-6, with a tentative D call TRBD1 (5 bases). CDR3 residues: CASSSGQDNSPLHF. The DNA of the CDR3 is TGTGCCAGCAGTTCTGGACAAGATAATTCACCCCTCCACTTT.